The 11 T cell receptor beta chains below come from one sample, sequenced in a study of OX40 agonist ivuxolimab in advanced cancers. The assay was immunoSEQ multiplex PCR, and TCRdb's table has in-frame clones only and misses some. The table has tens of thousands of clones, 70% to 85% seen once. Source: CD4+ or CD8+ T cells sorted from blood, taken in a trial of the OX40 agonist ivuxolimab. These receptor sequences come from an adult with an advanced solid tumor such as melanoma, head and neck, liver or kidney cancer.

The gene calls are TRBV29-1 and TRBJ2-2; D is perhaps TRBD1 (6 bases). Trimming cost V 3 bases and J 2 bases, with 13 bases left between them. CDR1 is SQVTM and CDR2 is ANQGSEA in the germline V gene. The CDR3 spans 15 residues. The chain's CDR3 is CSVDWQGTNTGELFF. The CDR3 DNA reads TGCAGCGTTGATTGGCAGGGGACAAACACCGGGGAGCTGTTTTTT.

There are a few counts of this clone. V gene TRBV19 combines with J gene TRBJ1-1; D possibly corresponds to TRBD1 (5 bases). The germline V gene encodes CDR1 LNHDA and CDR2 SQIVND (reference sequence). CDR3 length: 14 residues. Trimming took off 7 bases at V and 2 bases at J, with 14 bases between the two ends. The CDR3 sequence is CASNTGTVNTEAFF. The CDR3 bases are TGTGCCAGTAACACCGGGACGGTCAACACTGAAGCTTTCTTT.

The rearrangement uses TRBV4-1 and TRBJ2-2, with D maybe TRBD2 (6 bases). CDR1 and CDR2 from the germline V gene are MGHRA and YSYEKL. Trimming took 1 base from V and 5 from J, leaving 11 bases between them. The CDR3 has 15 residues. The DNA for the CDR3 is TGCGCCAGCAGCCAAGTATCGGGAGATACCGGGGAGCTGTTTTTT. Protein: CASSQVSGDTGELFF.

This clone has a handful of counts. This chain connects TRBV5-1 to TRBJ2-7; TRBD1 is a possible D gene (6 bases). Trimming took off 0 bases at V and 1 base at J, with 14 bases between the two ends. The CDR3 is 16 amino acids. Germline V CDR1 and CDR2: SGHRS, YFSETQ. This CDR3 is CASSLARAGASYEQYF. The CDR3 DNA is TGCGCCAGCAGCTTGGCCAGGGCAGGGGCTTCCTACGAGCAGTACTTC. The complete variable domain, with remaining parts taken from reference TRBV5-1 and TRBJ2-7, reads KAGVTQTPRYLIKTRGQQVTLSCSPISGHRSVSWYQQTPGQGLQFLFEYFSETQRNKGNFPGRFSGRQFSNSRSEMNVSTLELGDSALYLCASSLARAGASYEQYFGPGTRLTVT.

The genes are TRBV11-3 and TRBJ2-3; TRBD2 agrees at 13 bases. With 5 bases clipped from V and 4 bases from J, the junction kept 6 bases outside the gene matches. The germline V gene encodes CDR1 SGHNT and CDR2 YENEEA. CDR3 length: 16 amino acids. CDR3 nucleotide sequence: TGTGCCAGCAGCCCAGGGACTAGCGGGGCCTCAGATACGCAGTATTTT. Its protein is CASSPGTSGASDTQYF.

The chain links TRBV11-2 to TRBJ1-1; D is unresolved. CDR1 and CDR2 from the germline V gene are SGHAT and FQNNGV. V was clipped by 7 bases and J by 10 bases, with 22 bases between them. CDR3 length: 14 amino acids. This CDR3 reads CASTHGFMAAGAFF. CDR3 nucleotide sequence: TGTGCCAGCACCCATGGATTTATGGCAGCAGGAGCTTTCTTT.

V usage is TRBV2 and J usage is TRBJ2-1; TRBD2 matches at 8 bases. J gave up 9 bases and V 9 bases, and 13 bases lay outside the gene matches. CDR3 length: 14 amino acids. CDR1 SNHLY and CDR2 FYNNEI come from the germline V gene. This chain's CDR3 is CARPVGSGETEQFF. CDR3 bases: TGTGCCAGACCGGTTGGTAGCGGGGAAACTGAGCAGTTCTTC.

The J gene is TRBJ2-7, the V gene TRBV28; TRBD1 agrees at 8 bases. The CDR3 has 14 residues. Germline CDR1 and CDR2: MDHEN and SYDVKM. V shed 7 bases and J 5 bases; nucleotides not matched to a gene: 10. The CDR3 spells CASILQGGLDEQYF. CDR3 sequence (DNA): TGTGCCAGCATACTACAGGGGGGTCTAGACGAGCAGTACTTC.

V and J are TRBV7-2 and TRBJ2-7; a weak D match, TRBD2 (5 bases). CDR3 length: 14 residues. Germline assignment: CDR1 SGHTA and CDR2 FQGNSA. V was clipped by 2 bases and J by 3 bases, with 11 bases between them. CDR3 nucleotide sequence: TGTGCCAGCAGCTTAACGGCTAGCAGCTACGAGCAGTACTTC. Its translation is CASSLTASSYEQYF. Variable domain in full (rest from reference TRBV7-2 and TRBJ2-7): GAGVSQSPSNKVTEKGKDVELRCDPISGHTALYWYRQSLGQGLEFLIYFQGNSAPDKSGLPSDRFSAERTGGSVSTLTIQRTQQEDSAVYLCASSLTASSYEQYFGPGTRLTVT.

CDR3 sequence reads: CASRGNTGELFF. The DNA of the CDR3 is TGTGCCAGCAGGGGGAACACCGGGGAGCTGTTTTTT. V and J are TRBV7-3 and TRBJ2-2; D is undetermined. The CDR3 runs to 12 residues. Trimming removed 6 bases at V and 1 base at J, with 3 bases between. From germline, CDR1 is SGHTA and CDR2 FQGTGA. The variable domain in full, with the rest retrieved from reference TRBV7-3 and TRBJ2-2, is GAGVSQTPSNKVTEKGKYVELRCDPISGHTALYWYRQSLGQGPEFLIYFQGTGAADDSGLPNDRFFAVRPEGSVSTLKIQRTERGDSAVYLCASRGNTGELFFGEGSRLTVL.

This chain links TRBV5-5 with TRBJ2-6, with a possible D match to TRBD2 (6 bases). V was shortened by 4 bases and J by 1 base, with 9 bases between the two germline ends. The CDR3 is 15 amino acids. CDR1 is SGHKS, CDR2 YYEKEE, per germline (reference sequence). CDR3 coding DNA: TGTGCCAGCAGCGTGGGACTGTCTGGGGCCAACGTCCTGACTTTC. This codes for CASSVGLSGANVLTF. Supplemented by reference TRBV5-5 and TRBJ2-6, the full variable domain reads DAGVTQSPTHLIKTRGQQVTLRCSPISGHKSVSWYQQVLGQGPQFIFQYYEKEERGRGNFPDRFSARQFPNYSSELNVNALLLGDSALYLCASSVGLSGANVLTFGAGSRLTVL.